These T cell receptor beta chains were read from a single sample in a study of CD8 T cells in ankylosing spondylitis. TCRdb ran MiXCR on the 5' RACE reads and lists one entry per CDR3 protein. The repertoire has 300,000 to 350,000 distinct CDR3 sequences, around a tenth of them found once; the top ten carry 9.1%. The source material was blood, either unsorted or a sorted T cell fraction (not recorded which). The receptors stem from a female donor with ankylosing spondylitis or in good health (not recorded which). The CDR3 runs from the conserved cysteine through the conserved F or W. A D gene is named only where the DNA matches it firmly. A clone size is listed for some rows: how often the clone was seen (once, few, many), or a class if it is expanded.

TRBJ1-2 NA many TRBV7-9 CASSATGIGYTF TGTGCCAGCAGCGCTACAGGGATCGGCTACACCTTC
TRBJ2-1 TRBD1 many TRBV12-3/TRBV12-4 CASRGGTGGYNEQFF TGTGCCAGCAGGGGGGGAACAGGGGGCTACAATGAGCAGTTCTTC
TRBJ2-3 TRBD2 many TRBV6-5 CASSWAREGGTQYF TGTGCCAGCAGTTGGGCCAGGGAGGGCGGTACGCAGTATTTT
TRBJ1-2 TRBD1 many TRBV10-3 CATGTVGYTF TGTGCCACCGGGACAGTTGGCTACACCTTC
TRBJ2-4 NA many TRBV6-2/TRBV6-3 CASKRDGAKNIQYF TGTGCCAGCAAACGCGATGGAGCCAAAAACATTCAGTACTTC
TRBJ2-1 TRBD2 many TRBV10-3 CATSGTSGGYNEQFF TGTGCCACATCCGGGACTAGCGGGGGGTACAATGAGCAGTTCTTC
TRBJ2-1 NA many TRBV10-3 CAISESGLAIDEQFF TGTGCCATCAGTGAGTCAGGGCTAGCGATCGATGAGCAGTTCTTC
TRBJ2-3 NA many TRBV6-1 CASSPGNPSTDTQYF TGTGCCAGCAGTCCGGGAAACCCAAGCACAGATACGCAGTATTTT
TRBJ1-6 TRBD1 many TRBV20-1 CSASRQGGSPLHF TGCAGTGCTAGTCGACAGGGAGGTTCACCCCTCCACTTT
TRBJ2-5 NA few TRBV7-9 CASSLDDKVFQETQYF TGTGCCAGCAGCTTAGATGACAAGGTGTTCCAAGAGACCCAGTACTTC
TRBJ2-1 TRBD2 many TRBV5-1 CASSLVLAGVKQFF TGCGCCAGCAGCTTGGTACTAGCGGGAGTGAAGCAGTTCTTC
TRBJ2-2 NA many TRBV6-6 CASSSQTGELFF TGTGCCAGCAGCTCTCAGACCGGGGAGCTGTTTTTT
TRBJ1-1 NA many TRBV6-1 CASSEARPPNTEAFF TGTGCCAGCAGTGAAGCGCGGCCCCCGAACACTGAAGCTTTCTTT
TRBJ1-1 TRBD1 many TRBV10-3 CAISGDRNTEAFF TGTGCCATCAGTGGGGACAGGAACACTGAAGCTTTCTTT
TRBJ2-7 TRBD1 many TRBV20-1 CSADDRVPYEQYF TGCAGTGCCGACGACAGGGTACCATACGAGCAGTACTTC
TRBJ2-3 NA NA TRBV5-6 CASSLSGSITDTQYF TGTGCCAGCAGCCTAAGCGGCTCGATCACAGATACGCAGTATTTT
TRBJ2-3 TRBD2 NA TRBV2 CASRGGGLAYADTQYF TGTGCCAGCAGGGGGGGGGGACTAGCGTATGCAGATACGCAGTATTTT
TRBJ2-7 NA NA TRBV18 CASSPPPGRSYEQYF TGTGCCAGCTCACCTCCTCCGGGACGGAGCTACGAGCAGTACTTC
TRBJ2-1 TRBD1 NA TRBV7-9 CASSNPGQGSNEQFF TGTGCCAGCAGCAATCCGGGACAGGGCAGTAATGAGCAGTTCTTC
TRBJ2-5 NA many TRBV7-7 CASSFGSKETQYF TGTGCTAGCAGCTTTGGGTCGAAAGAGACCCAGTACTTC
TRBJ2-5 TRBD2 many TRBV3-1 CASSQGNPGGSLLGTQYF TGTGCCAGCAGCCAAGGGAACCCGGGGGGGTCGTTGCTGGGGACCCAGTACTTC
TRBJ2-1 NA many TRBV4-1 CASSQRFSNEQFF TGCGCCAGCAGCCAACGCTTCTCCAATGAGCAGTTCTTC
TRBJ1-6 NA many TRBV29-1 CSVKGNYNSPLHF TGCAGCGTTAAGGGCAACTATAATTCACCCCTCCACTTT
TRBJ2-3 TRBD1 many TRBV29-1 CSVEGQTHTDTQYF TGCAGCGTTGAGGGACAGACGCACACAGATACGCAGTATTTT
TRBJ1-2 NA NA TRBV6-1 CASSEVGGIEGYTF TGTGCCAGCAGCGAGGTGGGGGGAATCGAGGGCTACACCTTC
TRBJ2-3 TRBD2 many TRBV4-2 CASSQDRGAGGYTDTQYF TGTGCCAGCAGCCAAGATCGGGGAGCGGGGGGGTACACAGATACGCAGTATTTT
TRBJ2-1 TRBD1 few TRBV15 CATSRGGQAQFF TGTGCCACCAGCAGAGGCGGACAGGCACAGTTCTTC
TRBJ2-7 NA many TRBV10-2 CASSESDGEYEQYF TGCGCCAGCAGTGAGTCTGACGGGGAATACGAGCAGTACTTC
TRBJ2-1 NA few TRBV7-9 CASSKRQTVEQFF TGTGCCAGCAGCAAGAGACAGACGGTGGAGCAGTTCTTC